This T cell receptor (beta chain) emerged from a study of shared clonotypes between healthy human individuals (dated by TCRdb to 2020 to 2021). As for the study more broadly: Three men and two women, aged 18 to 49 years, made up the cohort. To estimate repertoire size and how much clonotypes are shared between individuals, the study performed deep sequencing of blood TCR repertoires from 4 to 6 healthy adults. To increase sequencing depth and limit assay-specific biases, different laboratories used diverse techniques to prepare libraries and sequence TCR repertoires. Each donor's leukapheresis produced roughly between about 0.9 and 9.5 billion PBMCs.

Points on this clone: The clone's antigen remains unknown. No quality values exist for individual bases; no much larger clone is one base distant.

What the work shows at the level of the full study, not this receptor alone: Pairwise subsampling indicated that sequencing depth was expected to affect the degree of clonotype sharing among donors. Because the study included a small number of donors, the genetic and exposure-history diversity represented was limited. Sampling was restricted to blood, and TCR repertoires in tissue are likely to differ from TCR repertoires in blood.

The junction shows trimming of 0 bases on V and 0 bases on J, plus 13 bases between the germline ends. The CDR3 contains 17 residues, cysteine and phenylalanine counted. The DNA shown is the 51-base CDR3, in frame from base 1. From a lookup of the germline V gene, CDR1 and CDR2 are SGHRS and YFSETQ. The donors were healthy, HIV-negative adults who had no recently reported acute infections or vaccinations. Every donor was a Caucasian adult living in Nashville, Tennessee, USA. For unsorted samples, approximately 81 million PBMCs were counted, and genomic DNA was extracted using the QIAamp DNA Blood Mini kit. Blood was collected by leukapheresis, and PBMCs were isolated by Ficoll-Histopaque density gradient centrifugation and then cryopreserved in liquid nitrogen vapor phase. TCR CDR3 regions were amplified from genomic DNA by multiplex PCR using the deep immunoSEQ assay. Extracted genomic DNA from each cell subset was spread evenly across all wells of several immunoSEQ 96-well plates, with each plate serving as a replicate. For unsorted PBMC, around 300 ng of genomic DNA, equivalent to 25,000 to 35,000 T cell genomes, went into each replicate PCR. Genomic DNA from unsorted PBMC was sequenced over ten immunoSEQ deep assay plates. Purified libraries were measured with a Qubit 3.0 fluorometer, size-checked on a Bioanalyzer 2100, and measured again with the KAPA Library Quantification kit. Each immunoSEQ 96-well plate was sequenced on its own single-read 150-cycle Illumina NextSeq 550 flow cell. Turning to the authors' computational methods: Because the immunoSEQ output included only junctional sequences and no quality scores, the filtering could not be the same as the filtering used for full-length reads. Sequences were annotated with PyIR, a Python wrapper for IgBLAST v1.9, using IMGT germline references to assign V/J genes and CDR3. Reads were removed for weak V/J assignments (E-value above 1e-6), missing CDR3, stop codons, out-of-frame junctions, or ambiguous translated residues. V3J clonotypes were defined as sequences sharing an identical inferred V gene, J gene, and CDR3 amino acid sequence. Percentage overlap between repertoires was computed as shared unique clonotypes divided by the size of the smaller repertoire. Repertoire richness was assessed with RTK rarefaction, the Chao1 estimator, and Recon v2.1 estimates of unobserved clonotypes. The clones in this table, taken by TCRdb from immuneACCESS, are in-frame only. Not every clone is retained; where verified, under half of the shortfall comes from an unresolved V gene, and the cause of the rest is unknown. That table furnishes V, J and clone size, whereas the DNA furnished D and trimming. The sample yields around 430,000 clones; around 79% were counted once. The ten largest clones capture 13% of the sample.

Sequenced input: PBMCs. The receptor's source is a woman in her 40s in good health. Some clones in this sample may be carry-over from other donors' samples. The sequence joins TRBV5-1 to TRBJ1-3; a tentative D call is TRBD1 (5 bases match). The sequence in DNA is TGCGCCAGCAGCTTGGAGGGAGGGGCGAGCTCTGGAAACACCATATATTTT. Its protein is CASSLEGGASSGNTIYF.